This T cell receptor (beta chain) appears in the sequencing data of a study of blood T cells in healthy people across ages. Findings and caveats of the study: Samples with more naive T cells showed higher observed beta diversity. Because donor CMV status was unknown, expanded clonotype changes were possibly confounded.

Roughly 9.5 milliliters of peripheral blood were drawn from each donor into EDTA-treated tubes. Per individual sample, total RNA of at least 5 micrograms was extracted. Primers used in a second PCR of roughly 7 to 12 cycles were a sample-barcoded 5' primer and a J-beta primer mix. Via MiXCR, TCRdb re-called the 5' RACE reads, giving one row per CDR3 protein. The sample yields some 1.6 million distinct CDR3 sequences, about 31% seen once. Germline V gene sequence: CDR1 MNHEY, CDR2 SVGEGT. This CDR3 comprises 15 residues. V was clipped by 3 bases and J by 6 bases, with 14 bases between them. A remark on this clonotype: Its specificity is unknown.

V is TRBV6-2 or TRBV6-3 and J is TRBJ2-2, with D unresolved. The clonotype was recovered from a woman in her twenties or thirties in good health. Sequenced sample: blood. DNA of the CDR3: TGTGCCAGCAGTTATCTAGGGCCCCGGGCCGGGGAGCTGTTTTTT. Translation gives CASSYLGPRAGELFF.